The 27 T cell receptor beta chains below all came from one sample that was sequenced in a study of blood T cell repertoires in COVID-19. Method: immunoSEQ multiplex PCR; TCRdb's copy keeps in-frame clones and lacks some. Of some 73,000 clones listed, roughly 80% are singletons. Sequencing was done on a sample of peripheral blood. The receptors were gathered from a human donor in a cohort sampled during active COVID-19.

The gene calls are TRBV4-3 and TRBJ1-6; 8 nucleotides line up with TRBD1. Germline CDR1 LGHNA, CDR2 YSLEER. The trim removed 3 bases at V and 3 bases at J, leaving 4 bases unmatched. This CDR3 spans 16 amino acids. The CDR3 nucleotides read TGCGCCAGCAGCCAGGGGACAGGCAGCTATAATTCACCCCTCCACTTT. It is translated as CASSQGTGSYNSPLHF.

This clone has a single count. The chain is built from TRBV9 and TRBJ1-3; D is unresolved. Germline V lookup: CDR1 SGDLS, CDR2 YYNGEE. The CDR3 runs 15 residues. Deletions cut 0 bases from V and 4 bases from J, with 11 bases between. CDR3 sequence (DNA): TGTGCCAGCAGCGTAGCTGTGGGGAGAGGAAACACCATATATTTT. Amino acids: CASSVAVGRGNTIYF.

The gene calls are TRBV19 and TRBJ2-4; D is unresolved. CDR1 LNHDA and CDR2 SQIVND come from the germline V gene (reference sequence). CDR3 length: 11 residues. The V and J ends lost 3 bases and 11 bases respectively, with 8 bases between them. In nucleotides, the CDR3 is TGTGCCAGTAGTATGAATTACTTTCAGTACTTC. This codes for CASSMNYFQYF.

The rearrangement joins TRBV11-3 to TRBJ2-3; the D is unclear. CDR3 length: 16 residues. The germline V gene encodes CDR1 SGHNT and CDR2 YENEEA. V was shortened by 1 base and J by 0 bases, with 11 bases between the two germline ends. CDR3 nucleotide sequence: TGTGCCAGCAGCTTAGGGCTGGGCAGTAGCACAGATACGCAGTATTTT. It encodes CASSLGLGSSTDTQYF.

This clone occurred a few times. This chain joins TRBV10-1 and TRBJ2-7; tentatively, D is TRBD2 (5 bases). V was cut by 0 bases and J by 4 bases, with 10 bases left in between. Looked up from germline, CDR1 is WNHNN and CDR2 is SYGVQD (reference sequence). The CDR3 totals 14 residues. The CDR3 nucleotides are TGCGCCAGCAGTGAGTCTCGGGGTCCGTACGAGCAGTACTTC. Its translation: CASSESRGPYEQYF.

This chain uses TRBV11-2 with TRBJ2-3, with 9 nucleotides matching TRBD1. This CDR3 contains 17 residues. Germline CDR1 SGHAT, CDR2 FQNNGV. V shed 0 bases, J shed 0 bases, and the junction held 4 bases outside the gene matches. This chain's CDR3 is CASSLDPGTGSTDTQYF. The DNA of the CDR3 is TGTGCCAGCAGCTTAGATCCTGGGACAGGGAGCACAGATACGCAGTATTTT.

This chain uses TRBV7-2 with TRBJ1-1, with no clear D. CDR1 SGHTA and CDR2 FQGNSA come from the germline V gene. CDR3 length: 16 residues. V was shortened by 2 bases and J by 1 base, with 14 bases between the two germline ends. The CDR3 here is CASSLWRGNWNTEAFF. The CDR3 DNA follows: TGTGCCAGCAGCTTATGGCGAGGGAACTGGAACACTGAAGCTTTCTTT.

The rearrangement links TRBV11-2 to TRBJ1-2, with D perhaps TRBD1 (5 bases). Germline-derived CDR1 and CDR2 are SGHAT and FQNNGV. The V end was cut by 2 bases, the J end by 0 bases, with 10 bases between. This CDR3 spans 15 amino acids. For the CDR3, the DNA is TGTGCCAGCAGCTTACGGGTAGGGGCTAACTATGGCTACACCTTC. Its translation: CASSLRVGANYGYTF.

The genes are TRBV9 and TRBJ2-2; 9 bases agree with TRBD1. J lost 4 bases, V lost 6 bases, and 4 bases had no gene match. The germline CDR1 and CDR2 sequences are SGDLS and YYNGEE. The CDR3 spans 14 residues. The CDR3 loop is CASKRTGATGELFF. The DNA for the CDR3 is TGTGCCAGCAAACGGACAGGGGCCACCGGGGAGCTGTTTTTT.

V gene TRBV2 combines with J gene TRBJ2-7, with a possible D match to TRBD1 (5 bases). Germline CDR1 is SNHLY and CDR2 is FYNNEI. V dropped 4 bases and J dropped 3 bases, with 13 bases sitting between them. The CDR3 extends over 14 amino acids. The CDR3 region has the DNA TGTGCCAGCAGTGGGGGCGCTTCTAGCTACGAGCAGTACTTC. Its translation: CASSGGASSYEQYF. Variable domain in full (rest from reference TRBV2 and TRBJ2-7): EPEVTQTPSHQVTQMGQEVILRCVPISNHLYFYWYRQILGQKVEFLVSFYNNEISEKSEIFDDQFSVERPDGSNFTLKIRSTKLEDSAMYFCASSGGASSYEQYFGPGTRLTVT.

This clone was counted once. The chain carries TRBV7-6 and TRBJ2-3; 12 bases align to TRBD2. Germline V gene lookup returns CDR1 SGHVS and CDR2 FNYEAQ. The CDR3 is made up of 18 amino acids. Losses at the gene ends were 2 bases for V and 3 bases for J; bases not matched to a gene: 9. In DNA form, the CDR3 reads TGTGCCAGCAGCTTAAGGGCTAGCGGGGGGGCTTGGACAGATACGCAGTATTTT. Residues: CASSLRASGGAWTDTQYF.

The V and J genes are TRBV28 and TRBJ2-7; maybe TRBD2 (6 bases). CDR1 and CDR2 (germline): MDHEN, SYDVKM. Deletions cut 6 bases from V and 4 bases from J, with 19 bases between. The CDR3 consists of 15 residues. CDR3 loop: CASRFPGGEEYEQYF. DNA of the CDR3: TGTGCCAGCAGGTTCCCCGGAGGGGAGGAGTACGAGCAGTACTTC.

This CDR3 reads CASSLPGGYGYTF. CDR3 in DNA: TGTGCCAGCAGTTTACCAGGGGGCTATGGCTACACCTTC. The V and J genes are TRBV12-3 or TRBV12-4 and TRBJ1-2; 7 bases match TRBD1. Unmatched junction bases numbered 1, after V lost 2 bases and J lost 4 bases. The CDR3 is 13 residues long.

This chain connects TRBV19 to TRBJ2-7, with 8 bases identical to TRBD1. This CDR3 contains 15 residues. V lost 3 bases and J lost 1; bases outside the gene matches: 5. Germline V CDR1 and CDR2: LNHDA, SQIVND (reference sequence). As DNA, the CDR3 is TGTGCCAGTAGTATCGGCAGGGGGCTTTCCTACGAGCAGTACTTC. This encodes CASSIGRGLSYEQYF.

V is TRBV9 and J is TRBJ2-2, with 11 nucleotides matching TRBD1. Germline assignment: CDR1 SGDLS and CDR2 YYNGEE. Trimming removed 5 bases from V and 1 base from J; junction bases left unmatched: 4. The CDR3 sequence is 16 residues long. The CDR3 protein is CASSGQGAGNTGELFF. In DNA, the CDR3 is TGTGCCAGCAGTGGACAGGGGGCCGGGAACACCGGGGAGCTGTTTTTT.

The J gene is TRBJ2-1, the V gene TRBV6-5, with D possibly matching TRBD1 (6 bases). The CDR3 length is 13 residues. From germline, CDR1 is MNHEY and CDR2 SVGAGI. V was shortened by 7 bases and J by 2 bases, with 9 bases between the two germline ends. The CDR3 DNA reads TGTGCCAGCACCAGGACAGCCTACAATGAGCAGTTCTTC. Protein sequence: CASTRTAYNEQFF.

This chain links TRBV29-1 with TRBJ2-5; D remains ambiguous. Germline lookup yields CDR1 SQVTM and CDR2 ANQGSEA. V was clipped by 5 bases and J by 2 bases, with 12 bases between them. The CDR3 sequence is 13 residues long. CDR3 region: CSVPSARQETQYF. Written as DNA, the CDR3 is TGCAGCGTTCCTTCCGCTAGGCAAGAGACCCAGTACTTC.

This chain links TRBV11-2 with TRBJ2-6, with unresolved D. V was shortened by 0 bases and J by 0 bases, with 6 bases between the two germline ends. CDR3 length equals 16 residues. Germline CDR1 and CDR2: SGHAT and FQNNGV. The CDR3 nucleotides read TGTGCCAGCAGCTTAGAGGTAGACTCTGGGGCCAACGTCCTGACTTTC. Translation gives CASSLEVDSGANVLTF.

This clone has a single count. This rearrangement joins TRBV7-9 to TRBJ1-4, with D unresolved. The CDR3 length is 12 residues. Looked up from germline, CDR1 is SEHNR and CDR2 is FQNEAQ (reference sequence). V lost 3 bases, J lost 5 bases, and 4 bases lay in between. The chain's CDR3 is CASSLRNEKLFF. CDR3 sequence (DNA): TGTGCCAGCAGCTTGAGGAATGAAAAACTGTTTTTT.

The chain employs TRBV12-5 and TRBJ1-1; TRBD1 matches at 9 bases. Germline assignment: CDR1 LGHNT and CDR2 FRNRAP. CDR3 length: 14 amino acids. Trimming cost V 6 bases and J 1 base; bases outside gene matches: 3. The DNA of the CDR3 is TGTGCTAGTGGGGGGGGACAGGGGAACACTGAAGCTTTCTTT. Encoded protein: CASGGGQGNTEAFF.

CDR3 region: CASCLEGGEQYF. The CDR3 coding sequence is TGTGCCAGCTGCCTGGAGGGAGGGGAGCAGTACTTC. The V gene is TRBV12-3 or TRBV12-4, the J gene TRBJ2-7; 7 nucleotides align to TRBD2. V was pared by 8 bases and J by 7 bases, with 8 bases of the junction left unmatched. The CDR3 contains 12 residues.

The V call is TRBV27, the J call TRBJ1-2, with 7 bases lining up with TRBD1. J lost 3 bases, V lost 5 bases, and 3 bases had no gene match. Germline V gives CDR1 MNHEY, CDR2 SMNVEV (reference sequence). This CDR3 spans 13 amino acids. The CDR3 region has the DNA TGTGCCAGCAGTAGGACAGGTTACTATGGCTACACCTTC. It is translated as CASSRTGYYGYTF.

The rearrangement uses TRBV19 and TRBJ2-3, with 8 bases aligning to TRBD2. Germline-derived CDR1 and CDR2 are LNHDA and SQIVND (reference sequence). The CDR3 has 15 residues. The ends lost 4 bases at V and 0 bases at J; junction bases unmatched: 3. The CDR3 loop reads CASSSVAGSTDTQYF. The CDR3 DNA follows: TGTGCCAGTAGTAGTGTAGCGGGGAGCACAGATACGCAGTATTTT.

J is TRBJ2-5 and V is TRBV2; 10 bases align to TRBD2. In germline, CDR1 is SNHLY, CDR2 FYNNEI. CDR3 length: 15 amino acids. Trimming took 6 bases from V and 4 from J; bases not matched to a gene: 8. In DNA, the CDR3 is TGTGCCAGCAGCGCCCAAGCGGGGGGGCGAGAGACCCAGTACTTC. Protein product: CASSAQAGGRETQYF.

The V call is TRBV9, the J call TRBJ2-1; 9 bases match TRBD2. The length of the CDR3 is 17 residues. Per the germline V gene, CDR1 is SGDLS and CDR2 is YYNGEE. Trimming at V came to 4 bases and at J to 10 bases, leaving 18 bases not matched to a gene. CDR3 nucleotide sequence: TGTGCCAGCAGCCTCCCGGTCGGGGTAGCGGGGGTTGGAGAGCAGTTCTTC. Translated: CASSLPVGVAGVGEQFF.

The V and J genes are TRBV4-1 and TRBJ2-7; D might be TRBD1 (6 bases). The CDR3 contains 13 residues. V shed 4 bases and J shed 4 bases, with 11 bases lying between them. Germline CDR1 is MGHRA and CDR2 is YSYEKL. The CDR3 protein is CASSPQQGYEQYF. CDR3 nucleotides: TGCGCCAGCAGCCCACAACAGGGATACGAGCAGTACTTC.

This clone was recorded only once. This rearrangement joins TRBV25-1 to TRBJ1-3; 7 positions match TRBD1. This CDR3 is built from 14 residues. The germline V gene has CDR1 MGHDK and CDR2 SYGVNS. The J segment lost 4 bases and the V segment lost 6 bases, leaving 6 bases of the junction unmatched. Here the CDR3 reads CASRQTGTGNTIYF. CDR3 nucleotide sequence: TGTGCCAGCAGGCAGACAGGGACCGGAAACACCATATATTTT.